These 10 T cell receptor beta chains share one sample of origin, sequenced in a study of blood T cells in healthy people across ages. For the second PCR, which ran for roughly 7 to 11 cycles, a sample-barcoded 5' primer and a J-beta primer mix were used. TCRdb passed the 5' RACE reads through MiXCR, listing each CDR3 protein once. Here the sample spans around 750,000 distinct CDR3 sequences, about 48% being singletons. Sequences were obtained from blood. The receptors were sampled from a man older than 75 in good health.

This clonotype was seen more than once but under ten times. This chain uses TRBV6-6 with TRBJ2-3; 7 bases fit TRBD1. Per germline, CDR1 MNHNY and CDR2 SVGAGI (reference sequence). V trimming: 8 bases; J trimming: 14 bases; junction bases outside the gene matches: 10. This CDR3 is built from 11 residues. The CDR3 DNA sequence: TGTGCCAGCGGGAATACAGGGGCCGCGTATTTT. The encoded protein is CASGNTGAAYF.

The rearrangement uses TRBV18 and TRBJ2-5; 10 bases fit TRBD2. The J segment lost 6 bases and the V segment lost 6 bases, leaving 13 bases of the junction unmatched. Germline V gene data show CDR1 as KGHSH and CDR2 as LQKENI. The CDR3 totals 16 residues. The CDR3 is CASSPSLAGEGQTQYF. The CDR3 DNA reads as TGTGCCAGCTCGCCGAGCCTAGCGGGAGAGGGGCAGACCCAGTACTTC.

In its sample, this clonotype was seen a few times. V and J are TRBV4-2 and TRBJ1-2; D is perhaps TRBD1 (5 bases). Between the trimmed V and J ends, which lost 0 bases and 2 bases, there was a span of 10 bases. CDR3 length: 15 residues. CDR1 is LGHNA and CDR2 is YNFKEQ in the germline V gene. CDR3 DNA sequence: TGTGCCAGCAGCCAAGACAGGGATATGAACTATGGCTACACCTTC. Its translation: CASSQDRDMNYGYTF.

This chain connects TRBV12-3 or TRBV12-4 to TRBJ1-5, with unresolved D. V lost 5 bases and J lost 11, with 16 bases in between. CDR3 length equals 13 residues. The DNA of the CDR3 is TGTGCCAGCAGTAACCTGCGGGCCTCGGCCCAGCATTTT. This codes for CASSNLRASAQHF.

This chain links TRBV10-3 with TRBJ2-3; the match to TRBD2 covers 11 bases. Looked up from germline, CDR1 is ENHRY and CDR2 is SYGVKD. The CDR3 runs to 17 residues. Trimming removed 3 bases from V and 2 bases from J; junction bases left unmatched: 7. CDR3 residues: CAISDLQTSGNTDTQYF. The CDR3 bases are TGTGCCATCAGTGACCTCCAGACTAGCGGGAACACAGATACGCAGTATTTT.

V and J are TRBV3-1 and TRBJ2-4, with TRBD2 as a possible D gene (5 bases). The CDR3 has 12 amino acids. The V end lost 0 bases, the J end lost 13 bases, and 10 bases lay between the germline ends. Germline V gives CDR1 LGHDT, CDR2 YNNKEL (reference sequence). The CDR3 reads CASSQDRWEQYF. The CDR3 DNA reads TGTGCCAGCAGCCAAGACCGTTGGGAGCAGTACTTC.

The chain employs TRBV27 and TRBJ2-1; tentative D call: TRBD2 (5 bases). The CDR3 contains 15 residues. Trimming stripped 9 bases from V and 7 bases from J, with 22 bases between. Germline values: CDR1 MNHEY, CDR2 SMNVEV (reference sequence). CDR3 amino acids: CASIHRGEVSNEQFF. CDR3 coding DNA: TGTGCCAGTATCCACCGGGGAGAGGTGTCGAATGAGCAGTTCTTC.

The sample holds a few counts of this clonotype. The chain has TRBV28 and TRBJ2-3; 11 nucleotides match TRBD2. The V segment lost 6 bases and the J segment 5 bases; nucleotides outside the gene matches: 10. Germline CDR1 reads MDHEN; CDR2 reads SYDVKM. This CDR3 spans 16 amino acids. The CDR3 sequence is CASSRRLAGSRDTQYF. DNA of the CDR3: TGTGCCAGCAGCCGAAGACTAGCGGGGTCCCGAGATACGCAGTATTTT.

V and J are TRBV20-1 and TRBJ1-2; D gene ambiguous. The CDR3 sequence is 12 residues long. Germline values: CDR1 DFQATT, CDR2 SNEGSKA (reference sequence). V was trimmed by 6 bases and J by 7 bases, leaving 15 bases between them. The CDR3 bases are TGCAGTGCCGGACGCAACTCAGGTGGCTACACCTTC. Protein sequence: CSAGRNSGGYTF.

V usage is TRBV14 and J usage is TRBJ1-2, with TRBD1 identical over 7 bases. Germline V lookup: CDR1 SGHDN, CDR2 FVKESK. This CDR3 is built from 15 residues. The V gene end was trimmed by 0 bases and the J gene end by 7 bases; junction bases not matched to a gene: 8. As DNA, the CDR3 is TGTGCCAGCAGCCAAGATTTGGGACAGAGGATTGGCTACACCTTC. As protein: CASSQDLGQRIGYTF. The entire variable domain, with the rest obtained from reference TRBV14 and TRBJ1-2, is as follows: EAGVTQFPSHSVIEKGQTVTLRCDPISGHDNLYWYRRVMGKEIKFLLHFVKESKQDESGMPNNRFLAERTGGTYSTLKVQPAELEDSGVYFCASSQDLGQRIGYTFGSGTRLTVV.